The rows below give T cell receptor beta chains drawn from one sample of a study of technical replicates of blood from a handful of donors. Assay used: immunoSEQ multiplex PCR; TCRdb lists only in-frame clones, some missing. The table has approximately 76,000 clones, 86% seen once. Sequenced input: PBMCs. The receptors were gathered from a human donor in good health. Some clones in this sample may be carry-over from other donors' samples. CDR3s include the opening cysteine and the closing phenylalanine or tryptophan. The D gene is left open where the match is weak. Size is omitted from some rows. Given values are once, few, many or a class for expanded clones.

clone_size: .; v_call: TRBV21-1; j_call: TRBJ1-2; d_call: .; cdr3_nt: TGTGCCAGCAGCAACCGGGACACCCCGGCGCCTGACTATGGCTACACCTTC; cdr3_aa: CASSNRDTPAPDYGYTF
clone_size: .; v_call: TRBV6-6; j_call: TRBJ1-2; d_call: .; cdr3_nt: TGTGCCAGCAGCCAGGACAGCTATGGCTACACCTTC; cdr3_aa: CASSQDSYGYTF
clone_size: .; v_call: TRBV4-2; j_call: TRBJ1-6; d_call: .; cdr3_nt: TGTGCCAGCAGCCAAGATGGTAGCGGGAATTCACCCCTCCACTTT; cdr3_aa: CASSQDGSGNSPLHF
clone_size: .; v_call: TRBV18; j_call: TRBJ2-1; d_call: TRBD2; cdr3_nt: TGTGCCAGCTCACCCCCAGGACTAGCGGGGGGCGGTGAGCAGTTCTTC; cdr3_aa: CASSPPGLAGGGEQFF
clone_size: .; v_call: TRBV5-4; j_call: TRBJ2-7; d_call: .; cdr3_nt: TGTGCCAGCAGCTTGCTCCCCAGGGGGACTAGTACTAAGCAGTACTTC; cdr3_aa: CASSLLPRGTSTKQYF
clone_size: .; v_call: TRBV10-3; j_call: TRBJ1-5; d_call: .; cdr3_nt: TGTGCCATCAGTGACCCCGGGAGTGGCAATCAGCCCCAGCATTTT; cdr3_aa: CAISDPGSGNQPQHF
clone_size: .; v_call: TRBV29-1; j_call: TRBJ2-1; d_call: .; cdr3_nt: TGCAGCGTTGAATTAGCAGCCTCCTACAATGAGCAGTTCTTC; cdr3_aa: CSVELAASYNEQFF
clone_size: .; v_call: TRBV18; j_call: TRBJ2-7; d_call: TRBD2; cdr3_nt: TGTGCCAGCTCACCCAGGACTAGCGGGGTCCCGGGGTCCTACGAGCAGTACTTC; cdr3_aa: CASSPRTSGVPGSYEQYF
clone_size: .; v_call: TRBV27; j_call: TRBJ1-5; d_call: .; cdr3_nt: TGTGCCAGCAGTTTATCTGGGCAGGGCCACGTAGTCCAGCATTTT; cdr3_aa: CASSLSGQGHVVQHF
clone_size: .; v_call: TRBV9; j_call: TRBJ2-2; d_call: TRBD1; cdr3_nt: TGTGCCAGCAGCGATGGACAGGGCTTTAACACCGGGGAGCTGTTTTTT; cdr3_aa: CASSDGQGFNTGELFF
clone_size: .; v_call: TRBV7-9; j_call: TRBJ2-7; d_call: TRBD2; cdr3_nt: TGTGCCAGCAGCTTAAGAAGCGGGAGCTCCTACGAGCAGTACTTC; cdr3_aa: CASSLRSGSSYEQYF
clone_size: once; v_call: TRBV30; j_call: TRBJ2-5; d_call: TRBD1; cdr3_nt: TGTGCCTGGAGTATGTGGGACAGCCTCAGCCTTTACTTC; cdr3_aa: CAWSMWDSLSLYF
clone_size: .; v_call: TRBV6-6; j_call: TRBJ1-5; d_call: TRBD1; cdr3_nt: TGTGCCAGTAACCGGGACAGTGTATCAGCCCAGCATTTT; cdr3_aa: CASNRDSVSAQHF
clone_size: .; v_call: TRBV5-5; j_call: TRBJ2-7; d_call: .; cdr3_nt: TGTGCCAGCAGCACCGAGGTCTACGAGCAGTACTTC; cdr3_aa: CASSTEVYEQYF
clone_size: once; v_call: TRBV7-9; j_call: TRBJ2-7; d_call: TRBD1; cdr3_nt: TGTGCCAGGGGGGTATATAAAGAAACCGGGACAGCGGTAATCTACGAGCAGTACTTC; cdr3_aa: CARGVYKETGTAVIYEQYF
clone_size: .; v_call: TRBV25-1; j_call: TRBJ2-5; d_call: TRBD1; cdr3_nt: TGTGCCAGCAGTGGACAGGGGTTATACCAAGAGACCCAGTACTTC; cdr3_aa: CASSGQGLYQETQYF
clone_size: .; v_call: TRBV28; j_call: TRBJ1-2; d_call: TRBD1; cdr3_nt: TGTGCCAGCAGGGGGGGACAGGGGGTTGGTGGCTACACCTTC; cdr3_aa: CASRGGQGVGGYTF
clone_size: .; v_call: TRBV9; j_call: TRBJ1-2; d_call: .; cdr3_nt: TGTGCCAGCAGCCCGCGCCCGGGACTGGGCGGTTATGGCTACACCTTC; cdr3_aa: CASSPRPGLGGYGYTF
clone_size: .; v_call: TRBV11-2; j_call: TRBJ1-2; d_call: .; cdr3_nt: TGTGCCAGCAGCTTAGTGGCAGCTAACTATGGCTACACCTTC; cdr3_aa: CASSLVAANYGYTF
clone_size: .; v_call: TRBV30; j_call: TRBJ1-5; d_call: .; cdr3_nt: TGTGCCTGGAGTGCCACGACAGTCTATAGCAATCAGCCCCAGCATTTT; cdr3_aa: CAWSATTVYSNQPQHF
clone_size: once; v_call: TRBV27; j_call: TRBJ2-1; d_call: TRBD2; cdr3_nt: TGTGCCAGCAGTTCCCCTAGCGGGAGTTTTAATGAGCAGTTCTTC; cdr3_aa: CASSSPSGSFNEQFF
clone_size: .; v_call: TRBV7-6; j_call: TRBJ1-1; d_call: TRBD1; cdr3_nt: TGTGCCAGCAGCTTAGGAGGGGGCGGTGAAGCTTTCTTT; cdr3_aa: CASSLGGGGEAFF
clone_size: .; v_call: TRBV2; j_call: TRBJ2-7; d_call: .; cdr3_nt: TGTGCCAGCAGTGAAAGCCCCCCCTACGAGCAGTACTTC; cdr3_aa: CASSESPPYEQYF
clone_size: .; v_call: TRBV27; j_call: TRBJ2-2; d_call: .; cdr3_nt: TGTGCCAGCAGTCTGTACTACCCCAACACCGGGGAGCTGTTTTTT; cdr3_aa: CASSLYYPNTGELFF
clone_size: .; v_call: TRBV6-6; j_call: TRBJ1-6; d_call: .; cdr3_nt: TGTGCCAGCAGTGACCAGACTAATAATTCACCCCTCCACTTT; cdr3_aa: CASSDQTNNSPLHF
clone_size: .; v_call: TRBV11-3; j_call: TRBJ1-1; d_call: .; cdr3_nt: TGTGCCAGCACCCAGGACACTGAAGCTTTCTTT; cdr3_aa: CASTQDTEAFF
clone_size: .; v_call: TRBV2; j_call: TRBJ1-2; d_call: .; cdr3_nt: TGTGCCAGCAGTGAGCAGAAGGGACTAGCTAACTATGGCTACACCTTC; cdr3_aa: CASSEQKGLANYGYTF
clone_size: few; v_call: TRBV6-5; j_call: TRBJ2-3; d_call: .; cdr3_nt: TGTGCCAGCAGTTCGGGCACGGGAATTAGCACAGATACGCAGTATTTT; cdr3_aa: CASSSGTGISTDTQYF
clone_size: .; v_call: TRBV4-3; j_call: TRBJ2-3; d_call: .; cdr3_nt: TGCGCCAGCAGCCAAGCCAGGGAGGGGGTGCGGCAGTATTTT; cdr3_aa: CASSQAREGVRQYF
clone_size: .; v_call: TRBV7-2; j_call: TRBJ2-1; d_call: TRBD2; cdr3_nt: TGTGCCAGCAGCTTACCTCTGACTAGCGGGTACAATGAGCAGTTCTTC; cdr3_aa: CASSLPLTSGYNEQFF
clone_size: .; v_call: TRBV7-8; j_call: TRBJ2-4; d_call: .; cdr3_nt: TGTGCCAGCGGCTTCGGGACATTTTCCGAAACGGGCAAAAACATTCAGTACTTC; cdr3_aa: CASGFGTFSETGKNIQYF
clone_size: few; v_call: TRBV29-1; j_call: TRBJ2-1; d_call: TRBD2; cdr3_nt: TGCAGCGTTTATGGCGGGAGTAGGTACAATGAGCAGTTCTTC; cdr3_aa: CSVYGGSRYNEQFF
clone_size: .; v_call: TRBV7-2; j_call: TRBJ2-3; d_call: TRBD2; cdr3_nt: TGTGCCAGCAGCCCAACTAGCGGCACAGATACGCAGTATTTT; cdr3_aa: CASSPTSGTDTQYF
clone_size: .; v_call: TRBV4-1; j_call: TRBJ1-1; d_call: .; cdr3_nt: TGCGCCAGCAGCCAAGGCGCGGGGAGGTTGGACACTGAAGCTTTCTTT; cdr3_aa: CASSQGAGRLDTEAFF
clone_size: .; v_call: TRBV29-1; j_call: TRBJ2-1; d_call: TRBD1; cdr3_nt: TGCAGCGTCAAAAAGACAACCGGGACAGGGGACTACAATGAGCAGTTCTTC; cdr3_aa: CSVKKTTGTGDYNEQFF
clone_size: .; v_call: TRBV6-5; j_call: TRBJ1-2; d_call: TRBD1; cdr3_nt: TGTGCCAGCAGTGGGGACAGGGACCTCAATGGCTACACCTTC; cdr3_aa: CASSGDRDLNGYTF
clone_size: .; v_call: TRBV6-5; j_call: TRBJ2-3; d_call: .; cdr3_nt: TGTGCCACCTCGGGGGTTAGCACAGATACGCAGTATTTT; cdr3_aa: CATSGVSTDTQYF
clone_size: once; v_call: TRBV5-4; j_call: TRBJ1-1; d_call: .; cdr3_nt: TGTGCCAGCAGCTTGGCTGGGGGGGGCATCACTGAAGCTTTCTTT; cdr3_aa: CASSLAGGGITEAFF
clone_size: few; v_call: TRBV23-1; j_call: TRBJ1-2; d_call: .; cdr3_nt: TGCGCCAGCAGTCAATATCCCCGAATAGCTAACTATGGCTACACCTTC; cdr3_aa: CASSQYPRIANYGYTF
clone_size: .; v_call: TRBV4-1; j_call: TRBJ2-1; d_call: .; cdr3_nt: TGCGCCAGCAGCTTGGCTAGCGCTGGGGATGAGCAGTTCTTC; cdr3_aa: CASSLASAGDEQFF
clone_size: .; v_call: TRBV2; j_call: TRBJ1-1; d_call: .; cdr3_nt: TGTGCCAGCAGCCCCCAGACATTCACTGAAGCTTTCTTT; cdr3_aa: CASSPQTFTEAFF
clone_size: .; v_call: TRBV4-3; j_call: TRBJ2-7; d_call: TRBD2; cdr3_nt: TGCGCCAGCAGCCATGGCGAGCGGGGGGGCGAGCAGTACTTC; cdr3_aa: CASSHGERGGEQYF
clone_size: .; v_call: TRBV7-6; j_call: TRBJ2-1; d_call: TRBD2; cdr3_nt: TGTGCCAGCAGCTCGATTACTAGCGGGGGAAACAATGAGCAGTTCTTC; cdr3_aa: CASSSITSGGNNEQFF
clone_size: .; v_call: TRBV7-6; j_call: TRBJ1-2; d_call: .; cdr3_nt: TGTGCCAGCAGCTTAGCGGCAGGGGCCGGGGGCTACACCTTC; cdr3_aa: CASSLAAGAGGYTF
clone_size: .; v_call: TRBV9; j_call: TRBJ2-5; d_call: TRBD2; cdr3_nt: TGTGCCAGCAGCTTACTAGCGGGAGGGAGGGAGACCCAGTACTTC; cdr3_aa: CASSLLAGGRETQYF
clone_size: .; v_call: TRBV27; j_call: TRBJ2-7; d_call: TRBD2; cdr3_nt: TGTGCCAGCAGTTTCCGGGGGGGTACTTCAGACCGGTACTTC; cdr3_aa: CASSFRGGTSDRYF
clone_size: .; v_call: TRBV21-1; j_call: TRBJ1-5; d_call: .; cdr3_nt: TGTGCCAGCAGCAACCCCGTAGGGACAGGTCGCAATCAGCCCCAGCATTTT; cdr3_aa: CASSNPVGTGRNQPQHF
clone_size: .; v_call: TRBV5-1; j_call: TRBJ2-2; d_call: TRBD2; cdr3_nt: TGCGCCAGCAGCTTGTCCTTCTTAGCGGGAAACACCGGGGAGCTGTTTTTT; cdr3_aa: CASSLSFLAGNTGELFF
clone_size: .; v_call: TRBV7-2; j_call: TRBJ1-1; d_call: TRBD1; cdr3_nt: TGTGCCAGCAGCTGGGGACAGGGGAACACTGAAGCTTTCTTT; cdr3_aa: CASSWGQGNTEAFF